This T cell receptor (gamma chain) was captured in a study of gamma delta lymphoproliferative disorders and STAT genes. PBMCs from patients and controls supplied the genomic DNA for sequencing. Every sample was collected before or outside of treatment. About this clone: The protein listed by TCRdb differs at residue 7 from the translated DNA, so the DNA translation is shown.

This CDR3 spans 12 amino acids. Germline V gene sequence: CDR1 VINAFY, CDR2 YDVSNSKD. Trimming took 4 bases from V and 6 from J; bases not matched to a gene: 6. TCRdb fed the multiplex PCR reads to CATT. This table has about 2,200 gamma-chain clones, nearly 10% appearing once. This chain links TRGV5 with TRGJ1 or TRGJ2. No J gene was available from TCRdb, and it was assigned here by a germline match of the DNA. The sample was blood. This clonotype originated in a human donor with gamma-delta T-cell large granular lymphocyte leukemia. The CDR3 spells CATWEGFYKKLF. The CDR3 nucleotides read TGTGCCACCTGGGAAGGTTTTTATAAGAAACTCTTT.